This T cell receptor (beta chain) emerged from a study of T-cell memory formation after mild COVID-19. Study-level information: For the most part, TCR clusters were specific to one donor.

This clonotype was observed at least ten times. Its matching antigen is unknown. The CDR3 is 15 amino acids. Trimming took 4 bases from V and 2 from J; bases not matched to a gene: 5. Germline loops: CDR1 SGHRS, CDR2 YFSETQ. Regarding the study as a whole: The study detected some responding clones in pre-infection memory, suggesting cross-reactive memory joined. CD4+ contracting clones lay mainly in CM and EM, CD8+ ones in EMRA. The authors did not confirm SARS-CoV-2 specificity of second-wave clones peaking day 37.

In TCRdb, the 5' RACE reads were re-called with MiXCR into one record per CDR3 protein. Here the sample spans about 150,000 distinct CDR3 sequences, 5.5% to 7% being singletons. The V call is TRBV5-1, the J call TRBJ1-1, with 10 positions matching TRBD1. This TCR derives from an adult woman who had mild COVID-19 (a few samples of this study predate the infection). Cell type and time point are not known. Sequenced sample: PBMCs or a T cell subset sorted from them (not recorded which). CDR3 sequence reads: CASSPRTGGNTEAFF. The DNA for the CDR3 is TGCGCCAGCAGCCCACGGACAGGGGGTAACACTGAAGCTTTCTTT.